This TCR beta chain was found in a study of early T cells in non-severe SARS-CoV-2 infection. TCRdb recomputed calls from the 5' RACE reads with MiXCR, one row per CDR3 protein. The sample lists over 30,000 distinct CDR3 sequences, around 4.3% occurring once. Germline assignment: CDR1 KGHSH and CDR2 LQKENI. J lost 2 bases, V lost 5 bases, and 10 bases had no gene match. This CDR3 region has 16 residues. This clonotype was observed many times. Material: whole blood. This sequence originates from an adult who was a healthcare worker with PCR-confirmed SARS-CoV-2 infection or an uninfected control (not recorded which). This chain links TRBV18 with TRBJ1-1; 8 nucleotides match TRBD1. The CDR3 here is CASSAGRGLDNTEAFF. The CDR3, as DNA: TGTGCCAGCTCAGCGGGCAGGGGGCTCGATAACACTGAAGCTTTCTTT.